Listed below are T cell receptor beta chains from one sample, sequenced in a study of blood T cell repertoires in COVID-19. Measured with immunoSEQ multiplex PCR; TCRdb has only the in-frame clones, and not every one. The sample shows approximately 300,000 clones, about 89% of them seen only once. The source material was PBMCs or T cells enriched from blood (not recorded which). All receptors come from a man in his 60s who had recovered from COVID-19. The CDR3 runs from the conserved cysteine through the conserved F or W. A D gene is named only where the DNA matches it firmly. Size values are once, few and many counts, or a class for expanded clones, and some rows have none.

>few|TRBD1|TRBJ1-4|TRBV6-5
TGTGCCAGCTCGGGACAGGGGGGTGAAAAACTGTTTTTT
CASSGQGGEKLFF
>NA|TRBD2|TRBJ2-7|TRBV27
TGTGCCAGCAGTTATCCAGCGGGAGAGTACGAGCAGTACTTC
CASSYPAGEYEQYF
>NA|TRBD2|TRBJ2-3|TRBV4-1
TGCGCCAGCAGCCAAGACCCTAGCGGGGGACCTTATACGCAGTATTTT
CASSQDPSGGPYTQYF
>NA|NA|TRBJ2-7|TRBV7-2
TGTGCCAGCAGCTCCCGACTTCTACCCCACGAGCAGTACTTC
CASSSRLLPHEQYF
>NA|NA|TRBJ1-1|TRBV6-4
TGTGCCAGCTCCCGGGAGGTGAACACTGAAGCTTTCTTT
CASSREVNTEAFF
>once|TRBD1|TRBJ2-3|TRBV9
TGTGCCAGCAGCCTAGGACAGGGCTGGATAGATACGCAGTATTTT
CASSLGQGWIDTQYF
>NA|NA|TRBJ1-2|TRBV7-2
TGTGCCAGCAGCGGGCGGGCGGGACGACTAGGCGGCTACACCTTC
CASSGRAGRLGGYTF
>few|NA|TRBJ2-1|TRBV11-2
TGTGCCAGCAGGTACGACAGCTCCTACAATGAGCAGTTCTTC
CASRYDSSYNEQFF
>NA|TRBD2|TRBJ2-7|TRBV19
TGTGCCAGTAGTATCCGACAGCGGGGCTCCTACGAGCAGTACTTC
CASSIRQRGSYEQYF
>NA|NA|TRBJ1-6|TRBV5-1
TGCGCCAGCAGCTTGGCGAGGGGAGGTAATTCACCCCTCCACTTT
CASSLARGGNSPLHF
>once|NA|TRBJ2-4|TRBV5-4
TGTGCCAGCAGCTTGCCCCCTCCCAAAAACATTCAGTACTTC
CASSLPPPKNIQYF
>NA|TRBD2|TRBJ2-1|TRBV5-1
TGCGCCAGCAGCTTGGTCCTAGCGGGAGCCAATGAGCAGTTCTTC
CASSLVLAGANEQFF
>NA|NA|TRBJ1-1|TRBV18
TGTGCCAGCTCACCACCGAATACAGCAACGAACACTGAAGCTTTCTTT
CASSPPNTATNTEAFF
>NA|TRBD1|TRBJ1-4|TRBV18
TGTGCCAGCTCAAGTCAGGGGACAGATGAAAAACTGTTTTTT
CASSSQGTDEKLFF
>NA|TRBD2|TRBJ2-3|TRBV6-5
TGTGCCAGCAGTTATGTCCCGACTAGCGGGAGGGATACGCAGTATTTT
CASSYVPTSGRDTQYF
>once|NA|TRBJ1-1|TRBV9
TGTGCCAGCAGCGTACCCGTGGAGGGGGCTTTCTTT
CASSVPVEGAFF
>NA|NA|TRBJ2-7|TRBV15
TGTGCCACCAGCAGAGATACAGGGCTGGGATACGAGCAGTACTTC
CATSRDTGLGYEQYF
>NA|TRBD2|TRBJ2-7|TRBV3-1/TRBV3-2
TGTGCCAGCAGCCAAGATTGGCTAGCGGGGTCTTCCTACGAGCAGTACTTC
CASSQDWLAGSSYEQYF
>NA|TRBD2|TRBJ2-5|TRBV30
TGTGCCTGGATTCGAGCGGGAGGGGAGACCCAGTACTTC
CAWIRAGGETQYF
>NA|NA|TRBJ2-5|TRBV14
TGTGCCAGCAGCGTGAGTAGAGCGGAGACCCAGTACTTC
CASSVSRAETQYF
>NA|TRBD2|TRBJ2-7|TRBV7-2
TGTGCCAGCAGCTTATCCGGGACTAGCGGCTCCTACGAGCAGTACTTC
CASSLSGTSGSYEQYF
>NA|TRBD2|TRBJ2-7|TRBV5-1
TGCGCCAGCAGCGCCGGGACTAGCGGCCCCTACGAGCAGTACTTC
CASSAGTSGPYEQYF
>NA|NA|TRBJ2-1|TRBV5-5
TGTGCCAGCAGCTTGGTCCTAGCACCCACCAATGAGCAGTTCTTC
CASSLVLAPTNEQFF
>NA|NA|TRBJ2-7|TRBV3-1/TRBV3-2
TGTGCCAGCAGCCAAAGCCAGTTGGCCCCCCGGGGCGAGCAGTACTTC
CASSQSQLAPRGEQYF
>NA|TRBD2|TRBJ2-2|TRBV28
TGTGCCAGCAGTTCCTTGATTACTAGCGGGAGGGCCAGGACCGGGGAGCTGTTTTTT
CASSSLITSGRARTGELFF
>NA|TRBD2|TRBJ2-1|TRBV3-1/TRBV3-2
TGTGCCAGCAGCCAAGGGGTAGCGGGGGGACTAGCGGAGCACAATGAGCAGTTCTTC
CASSQGVAGGLAEHNEQFF
>once|NA|TRBJ2-3|TRBV19
TGTGCCAGTAGTAACCCCCGAGCCGAAAGAGGCACAGATACGCAGTATTTT
CASSNPRAERGTDTQYF
>NA|NA|TRBJ2-3|TRBV14
TGTGCCAGCAGCCAGCGGGTCGGAATGGGCACAGATACGCAGTATTTT
CASSQRVGMGTDTQYF
>NA|TRBD2|TRBJ2-5|TRBV9
TGTGCCAGCAGCGTATCTAGCGGGAGTCCCCAAGAGACCCAGTACTTC
CASSVSSGSPQETQYF
>NA|TRBD2|TRBJ2-1|TRBV28
TGTGCCAGCAGTTTAGGACTAGCGGGAGGATTTAGGAATGAGCAGTTCTTC
CASSLGLAGGFRNEQFF
>NA|TRBD1|TRBJ1-6|TRBV3-1/TRBV3-2
TGTGCCAGCAGCCAAGCAGGGGGCGCGAATTCACCCCTCCACTTT
CASSQAGGANSPLHF
>NA|TRBD2|TRBJ2-3|TRBV5-1
TGCGCCAGCAGCCTCGGACTAGCGGAAAGCACAGATACGCAGTATTTT
CASSLGLAESTDTQYF
>NA|TRBD1|TRBJ2-7|TRBV7-8
TGTGCCAGCAGAACAAGACAGGGGCAACACGAGCAGTACTTC
CASRTRQGQHEQYF
>NA|NA|TRBJ1-5|TRBV28
TGTGCCAGCAGGGGACAAGGTCCCATAGCTTGGGGATTTAGCAATCAGCCCCAGCATTTT
CASRGQGPIAWGFSNQPQHF
>once|TRBD1|TRBJ2-2|TRBV2
TGTGCCAGCAGTCGGGACAGGGGCACCGGGGAGCTGTTTTTT
CASSRDRGTGELFF
>NA|TRBD1|TRBJ1-2|TRBV7-3
TGTGCCAGCAGCTTACTCTACAGGGGCACCTATGGCTACACCTTC
CASSLLYRGTYGYTF
>few|TRBD2|TRBJ2-2|TRBV19
TGTGCCAGTAGTGGGCTAGCGGGAGTAGCCGGGGAGCTGTTTTTT
CASSGLAGVAGELFF
>NA|TRBD2|TRBJ2-1|TRBV7-9
TGTGCCAGCAGCTCCATATGGGGGGCTAGCGGGCACAATGAGCAGTTCTTC
CASSSIWGASGHNEQFF
>NA|TRBD2|TRBJ2-7|TRBV28
TGTGCCAGCAGTTTTCAAGCGGGAGAAGGAATTGGACGGTACGAGCAGTACTTC
CASSFQAGEGIGRYEQYF
>NA|TRBD2|TRBJ2-7|TRBV6-5
TGTGCCAGCCGGACTAGCGGGAGCTACGAGCAGTACTTC
CASRTSGSYEQYF
>NA|NA|TRBJ2-3|TRBV3-1/TRBV3-2
TGTGCCAGCAGCCAAGAAGGGAGACCCCCAGATACGCAGTATTTT
CASSQEGRPPDTQYF
>NA|NA|TRBJ2-3|TRBV4-1
TGCGCCAGCAGCCAAGATCCCACAGGGTCCACAGATACGCAGTATTTT
CASSQDPTGSTDTQYF
>NA|NA|TRBJ2-1|TRBV29-1
TGCAGCGTTGAAGGACTAGTAGGTAATGAGCAGTTCTTC
CSVEGLVGNEQFF
>NA|NA|TRBJ2-2|TRBV5-1
TGCGCCAGCAGCTTGGAGGGACAAGAAACCGGGGAGCTGTTTTTT
CASSLEGQETGELFF
>NA|TRBD1|TRBJ2-7|TRBV5-1
TGCGCCAGCAGCTCCGGGACAGGGGATGACGAGCAGTACTTC
CASSSGTGDDEQYF
>once|TRBD2|TRBJ2-7|TRBV9
TGTGCCAGCAGCGCGACTAGCGGGAGGTCCCACGAGCAGTACTTC
CASSATSGRSHEQYF
>NA|NA|TRBJ2-2|TRBV18
TGTGCCAGCTCACCACCGATAGGGACTCCTCGCGCCGGGGAGCTGTTTTTT
CASSPPIGTPRAGELFF